This T cell receptor beta chain was retrieved from a study of radiotherapy plus CTLA-4 blockade in lung cancer. Study observations and caveats: Subsequent to radiotherapy plus ipilimumab, tumor-derived TCR clones underwent expansion in blood. Response, reportedly, was best predicted by interferon-beta along with early blood T cell clone dynamics.

Trimming cost V 5 bases and J 6 bases; bases outside gene matches: 7. From germline, CDR1 is SGHNT and CDR2 YENEEA. The CDR3 runs 14 residues. Sequencing was performed with immunoSEQ multiplex PCR; in TCRdb, only in-frame clones are kept and a portion is missing. The data show 40,000 to 60,000 clones, about 86% seen once. Notes on this clone: Antigen unknown.

The chain combines TRBV11-3 with TRBJ2-1, with 7 bases fitting TRBD2. This receptor was identified in a human donor with non-small cell lung cancer that progressed on radiotherapy plus ipilimumab. Some clones in this sample may be carry-over from other donors' samples. This specimen was peripheral blood, taken from a patient treated with radiotherapy plus ipilimumab. CDR3 in DNA: TGTGCCAGCAGCGGGGGGGGTCGGGGCAATGAGCAGTTCTTC. The encoded protein is CASSGGGRGNEQFF.